A few counts support the clone carrying this T cell receptor beta chain. Its antigen is undetermined. The data were obtained in a study of identical twins. Study outcomes and limitations: Within cord blood, abundant beta clonotypes carried fewer insertions, but memory repertoires showed no such trend. Researchers reported weaker excess twin sharing in beta out-of-frame sequences.

Each cDNA held unique molecular identifiers, and template switching gave it a universal primer site. TCRdb itself ran the 5' RACE reads through MiXCR, one entry per CDR3 protein. The sample has roughly 570,000 distinct CDR3 sequences; around a tenth are singletons. Germline V gene lookup returns CDR1 LGHNA and CDR2 YSLEER. Trimming took 1 base from V and 4 from J, leaving 10 bases between them. The CDR3 is 14 amino acids. These data were also filed under a second study, of yellow fever vaccine responses in identical twins. As reported in that work: Twins' vaccine T cell responses were reported to seem partly convergent and partly personalized.

This chain connects TRBV4-3 to TRBJ1-1; the D is unclear. The source of this sequence is a woman aged 18-35 years in good health. Sequencing was carried out using PBMCs. CDR3 nucleotide sequence: TGCGCCAGCAGCCAAGTCTGGGGAGGCACTGAAGCTTTCTTT. Its protein product is CASSQVWGGTEAFF.